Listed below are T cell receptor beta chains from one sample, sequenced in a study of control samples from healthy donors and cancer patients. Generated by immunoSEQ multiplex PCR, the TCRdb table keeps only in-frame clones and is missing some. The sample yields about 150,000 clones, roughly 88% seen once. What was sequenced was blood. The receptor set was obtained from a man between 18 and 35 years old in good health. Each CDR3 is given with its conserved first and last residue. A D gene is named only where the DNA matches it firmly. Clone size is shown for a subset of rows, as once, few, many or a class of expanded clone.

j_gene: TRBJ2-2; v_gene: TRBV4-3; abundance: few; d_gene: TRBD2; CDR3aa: CASSQFSRGSGELFF; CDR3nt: TGCGCCAGCAGCCAATTTTCCCGCGGGAGCGGGGAGCTGTTTTTT
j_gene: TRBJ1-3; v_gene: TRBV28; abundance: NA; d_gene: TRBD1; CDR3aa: CASSLAGTDGNTIYF; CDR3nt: TGTGCCAGCAGTTTGGCTGGGACAGATGGAAACACCATATATTTT
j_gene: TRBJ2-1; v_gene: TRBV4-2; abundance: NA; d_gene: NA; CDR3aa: CASSQSGTTSSYNEQFF; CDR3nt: TGTGCCAGCAGCCAATCTGGGACCACAAGCTCCTACAATGAGCAGTTCTTC
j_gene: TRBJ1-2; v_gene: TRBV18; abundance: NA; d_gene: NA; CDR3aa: CASSPGLDQTVVYGYTF; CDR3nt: TGTGCCAGCTCACCAGGGTTGGATCAGACGGTTGTTTATGGCTACACCTTC
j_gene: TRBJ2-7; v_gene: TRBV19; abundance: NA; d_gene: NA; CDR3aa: CASSNRLNGEQYF; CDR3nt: TGTGCCAGTAGCAACCGCCTGAATGGCGAGCAGTACTTC
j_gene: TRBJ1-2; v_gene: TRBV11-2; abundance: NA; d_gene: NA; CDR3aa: CASSLDLRANYGYTF; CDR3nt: TGTGCCAGCAGCTTAGACCTAAGGGCTAACTATGGCTACACCTTC
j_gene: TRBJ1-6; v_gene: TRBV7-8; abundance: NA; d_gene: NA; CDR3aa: CASSLEVPLYNSPLHF; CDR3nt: TGTGCCAGCAGCTTAGAGGTCCCGTTGTATAATTCACCCCTCCACTTT
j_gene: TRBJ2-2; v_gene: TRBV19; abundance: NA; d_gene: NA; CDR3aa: CASSGRVTPNTGELFF; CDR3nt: TGTGCCAGTAGTGGGCGGGTTACTCCGAACACCGGGGAGCTGTTTTTT
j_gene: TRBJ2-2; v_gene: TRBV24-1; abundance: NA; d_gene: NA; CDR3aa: CATFRLGRPSNTGELFF; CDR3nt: TGTGCCACCTTTCGATTGGGCAGACCTTCTAACACCGGGGAGCTGTTTTTT
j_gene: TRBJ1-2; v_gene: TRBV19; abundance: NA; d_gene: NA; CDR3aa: CASSGQGTYYGYTF; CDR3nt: TGTGCCAGTAGTGGACAAGGGACTTACTATGGCTACACCTTC
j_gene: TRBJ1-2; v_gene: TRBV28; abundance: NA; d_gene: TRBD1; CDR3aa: CASSLLPQGAVDYGYTF; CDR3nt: TGTGCCAGCAGTTTACTACCACAGGGGGCAGTTGACTATGGCTACACCTTC
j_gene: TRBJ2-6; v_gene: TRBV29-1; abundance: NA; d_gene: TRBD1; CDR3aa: CSVEVGQVYSGANVLTF; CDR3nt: TGCAGCGTTGAAGTCGGACAGGTCTACTCTGGGGCCAACGTCCTGACTTTC
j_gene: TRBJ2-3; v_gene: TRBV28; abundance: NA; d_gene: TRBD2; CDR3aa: CASSLTAPSGGTDTQYF; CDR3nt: TGTGCCAGCAGTTTAACCGCCCCTAGCGGAGGTACAGATACGCAGTATTTT
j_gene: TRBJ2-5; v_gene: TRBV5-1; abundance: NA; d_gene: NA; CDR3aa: CASSLEETQYF; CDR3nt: TGCGCCAGCAGCTTGGAAGAGACCCAGTACTTC
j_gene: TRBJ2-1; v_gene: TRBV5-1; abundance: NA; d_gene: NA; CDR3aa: CASMVAGSHEQFF; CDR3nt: TGCGCCAGCATGGTAGCAGGGTCCCATGAGCAGTTCTTC
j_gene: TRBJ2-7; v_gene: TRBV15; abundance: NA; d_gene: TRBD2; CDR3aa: CATSRGTSGGEQYF; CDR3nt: TGTGCCACCAGCAGAGGGACTAGCGGAGGGGAGCAGTACTTC
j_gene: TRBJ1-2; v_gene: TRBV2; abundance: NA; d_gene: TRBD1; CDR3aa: CASSSGGARGYTF; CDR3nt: TGTGCCAGCAGTTCAGGGGGCGCGAGGGGCTACACCTTC
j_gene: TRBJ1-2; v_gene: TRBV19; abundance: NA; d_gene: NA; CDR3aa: CASSIGQGLANYGYTF; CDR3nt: TGTGCCAGTAGTATCGGGCAGGGGCTGGCTAACTATGGCTACACCTTC
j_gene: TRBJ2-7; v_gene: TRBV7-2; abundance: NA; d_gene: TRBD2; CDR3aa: CASSIGLASSYEQYF; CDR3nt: TGTGCCAGCAGCATAGGACTAGCGAGCTCCTACGAGCAGTACTTC
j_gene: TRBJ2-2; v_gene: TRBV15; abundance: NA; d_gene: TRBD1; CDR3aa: CATSRDRQGAGELFF; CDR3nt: TGTGCCACCAGCAGAGATCGGCAGGGGGCCGGGGAGCTGTTTTTT
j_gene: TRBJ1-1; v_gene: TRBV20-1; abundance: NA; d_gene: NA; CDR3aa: CSASRAVEAFF; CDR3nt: TGCAGTGCCTCGCGGGCCGTTGAAGCTTTCTTT
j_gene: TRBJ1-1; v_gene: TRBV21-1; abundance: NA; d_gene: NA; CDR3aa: CASSSPGQMNTEAFF; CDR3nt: TGTGCCAGCAGCAGCCCGGGCCAGATGAACACTGAAGCTTTCTTT
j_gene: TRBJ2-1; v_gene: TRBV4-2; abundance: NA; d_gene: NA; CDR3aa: CASSRDVSVGARGGQFF; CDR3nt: TGTGCCAGCAGCCGGGATGTGAGCGTGGGGGCCCGAGGGGGGCAGTTCTTC
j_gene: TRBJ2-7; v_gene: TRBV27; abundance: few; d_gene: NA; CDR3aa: CASSSSGLWYF; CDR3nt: TGTGCCAGCAGTTCCTCAGGTTTGTGGTACTTC
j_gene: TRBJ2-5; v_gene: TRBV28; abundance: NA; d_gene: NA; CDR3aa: CASSYDRWTETQYF; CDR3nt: TGTGCCAGCAGCTACGACAGATGGACCGAGACCCAGTACTTC
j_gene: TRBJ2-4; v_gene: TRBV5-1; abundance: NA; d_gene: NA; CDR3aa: CASSFLLRGRRESKNIQYF; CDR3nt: TGCGCCAGCAGCTTTTTACTTCGGGGGCGCAGGGAGAGCAAAAACATTCAGTACTTC
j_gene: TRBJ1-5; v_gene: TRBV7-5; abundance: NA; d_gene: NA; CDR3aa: CVRSLAGWGTGGNQPQHF; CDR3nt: TGTGTCAGAAGCTTAGCAGGTTGGGGGACAGGGGGCAATCAGCCCCAGCATTTT
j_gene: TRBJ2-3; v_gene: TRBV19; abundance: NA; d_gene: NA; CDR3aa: CASSKAGWKDTQYF; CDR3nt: TGTGCCAGTAGTAAGGCGGGGTGGAAGGATACGCAGTATTTT
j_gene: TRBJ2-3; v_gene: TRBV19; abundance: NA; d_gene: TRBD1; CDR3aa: CASSRRTGGTDTQYF; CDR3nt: TGTGCCAGTAGTAGGCGGACAGGGGGCACAGATACGCAGTATTTT
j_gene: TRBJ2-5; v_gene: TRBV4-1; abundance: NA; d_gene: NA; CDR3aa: CASSQVYTGGEQETQYF; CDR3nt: TGCGCCAGCAGCCAAGTTTATACGGGCGGGGAACAAGAGACCCAGTACTTC
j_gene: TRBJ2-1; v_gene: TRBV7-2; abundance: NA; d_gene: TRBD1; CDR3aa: CASSLADRGHNEQFF; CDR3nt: TGTGCCAGCAGCTTAGCGGACAGGGGGCACAATGAGCAGTTCTTC